The source of this T cell receptor beta chain is a study of T-cell memory formation after mild COVID-19. Deletions cut 6 bases from V and 2 bases from J, with 17 bases between. Germline V lookup: CDR1 MNHEY, CDR2 SVGEGT. CDR3 length: 16 residues. TCRdb called the 5' RACE reads again in MiXCR, with one record for every CDR3 protein. The table records about 400,000 distinct CDR3 sequences, about 16% of them present only once. Whole-study results and caveats: Mainly in CM and EM were contracting CD4+ clones; CD8+ were in EMRA. Nothing showed for sure that second-wave clones peaking on day 37 were SARS-CoV-2 specific. Some clones that responded turned up in pre-infection memory, which suggests that cross-reactive memory joined in.

A remark on this clonotype: Its antigen is unknown.

The clonotype was recovered from a man aged 18 to 30 who had mild COVID-19 (a few samples of this study predate the infection). Cell type and time point are not known. V gene TRBV6-2 or TRBV6-3 combines with J gene TRBJ1-5; D is uncertain. Material: PBMCs or a T cell subset sorted from them (not recorded which). DNA of the CDR3: TGTGCCAGCAGGACCGGGCCCCTGGGCGGCAATCAGCCCCAGCATTTT. Encoded protein: CASRTGPLGGNQPQHF.